The 8 T cell receptor beta chains below were found in one sample sequenced in a study of cytomegalovirus exposure and HLA in healthy donors. Researchers ran the PCR with 60 Vbeta and 13 Jbeta primers. Repertoires were generated with immunoSEQ multiplex PCR, while TCRdb's copy carries only in-frame clones and drops some. The sample has roughly 120,000 clones, 73% seen once. The sequencing sample was made of PBMCs. Receptor source: a woman between 40 and 50 years old in good health and CMV-seropositive.

The rearrangement joins TRBV7-9 to TRBJ2-7; 7 bases align to TRBD1. V shed 5 bases and J 5 bases; nucleotides not matched to a gene: 12. The CDR3 is made up of 15 amino acids. Germline CDR1 and CDR2: SEHNR and FQNEAQ (reference sequence). This chain's CDR3 is CASSILRDRGDEQYF. The CDR3, as DNA: TGTGCCAGCAGCATACTCCGGGACAGAGGCGACGAGCAGTACTTC.

The rearrangement links TRBV9 to TRBJ2-5, with a weak D call TRBD2 (6 bases). Germline V gene sequence: CDR1 SGDLS, CDR2 YYNGEE. The V gene lost 4 bases and the J gene lost 5 bases, with 15 bases spanning the gap. This CDR3 contains 14 residues. CDR3 residues: CASSPGTAGETQYF. The CDR3 bases are TGTGCCAGCAGCCCCGGGACGGCGGGGGAGACCCAGTACTTC.

The genes are TRBV29-1 and TRBJ1-1, with D perhaps TRBD1 (5 bases). The CDR3 contains 14 residues. The V gene lost 7 bases and the J gene lost 1 base, with 16 bases spanning the gap. CDR1 is SQVTM, CDR2 ANQGSEA, per germline. The CDR3 reads CSAAGRQKNTEAFF. The CDR3 region has the DNA TGCAGCGCCGCAGGGCGGCAAAAGAACACTGAAGCTTTCTTT.

The chain employs TRBV30 and TRBJ1-2; 8 bases map to TRBD1. This CDR3 contains 13 residues. Trimming took 5 bases from V and 8 from J; bases not matched to a gene: 10. Germline CDR1 and CDR2: GTSNPN and SVGIG (reference sequence). The CDR3 sequence is CAWVSTGGKGYTF. The DNA for the CDR3 is TGTGCCTGGGTCTCTACAGGGGGAAAAGGCTACACCTTC.

V and J are TRBV4-1 and TRBJ2-7; maybe TRBD1 (7 bases). The V and J ends lost 5 bases and 1 base respectively, with 9 bases between them. This CDR3 region has 13 residues. The germline V gene has CDR1 MGHRA and CDR2 YSYEKL. For the CDR3, the DNA is TGCGCCAGCAGCGCGGGACAGTCCTACGAGCAGTACTTC. This encodes CASSAGQSYEQYF.

A word on this clone: No conserved phenylalanine or tryptophan is present at the end of the CDR3, so a read error is the likely explanation. This sequence joins TRBV10-3 and TRBJ2-7, with 10 positions matching TRBD1. In germline, CDR1 is ENHRY, CDR2 SYGVKD. The CDR3 sequence is 13 residues long. V shed 8 bases and J 6 bases; nucleotides not matched to a gene: 7. The CDR3 coding sequence is TGTGCCATCGAGGGACAGGGGACCTCCGAGCAGTACTCC. It yields the protein CAIEGQGTSEQYS.

This clone has just one count. The rearrangement links TRBV10-3 to TRBJ2-7, with 7 bases fitting TRBD1. Germline trimming cut 3 bases from V and 7 bases from J; bases unmatched to any gene: 9. The CDR3 covers 14 residues. Per germline, CDR1 ENHRY and CDR2 SYGVKD. CDR3: CAISDHGQVGEQYF. The CDR3 nucleotides read TGTGCCATCAGTGACCACGGACAGGTCGGGGAGCAGTACTTC.

There are a few counts of this clone. The chain uses TRBV6-5 and TRBJ1-3; possible D gene TRBD1, 6 bases. Germline loops: CDR1 MNHEY, CDR2 SVGAGI. This CDR3 is 16 amino acids long. The V gene lost 3 bases and the J gene lost 0 bases, with 12 bases spanning the gap. CDR3 sequence (DNA): TGTGCCAGCAGTTATGGGGGGGCCTTCTCTGGAAACACCATATATTTT. This encodes CASSYGGAFSGNTIYF.